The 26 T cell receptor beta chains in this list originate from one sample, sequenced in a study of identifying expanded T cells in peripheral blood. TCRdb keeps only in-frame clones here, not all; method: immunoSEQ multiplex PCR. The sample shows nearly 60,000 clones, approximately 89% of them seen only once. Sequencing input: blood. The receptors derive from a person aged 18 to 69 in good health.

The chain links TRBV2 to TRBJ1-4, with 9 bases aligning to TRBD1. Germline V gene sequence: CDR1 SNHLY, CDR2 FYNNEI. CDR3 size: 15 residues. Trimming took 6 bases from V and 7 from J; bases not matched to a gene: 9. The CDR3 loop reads CASSRSGTGREKLFF. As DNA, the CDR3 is TGTGCCAGCAGCCGCTCCGGGACAGGGCGTGAAAAACTGTTTTTT. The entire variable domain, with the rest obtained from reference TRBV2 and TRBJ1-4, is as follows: EPEVTQTPSHQVTQMGQEVILRCVPISNHLYFYWYRQILGQKVEFLVSFYNNEISEKSEIFDDQFSVERPDGSNFTLKIRSTKLEDSAMYFCASSRSGTGREKLFFGSGTQLSVL.

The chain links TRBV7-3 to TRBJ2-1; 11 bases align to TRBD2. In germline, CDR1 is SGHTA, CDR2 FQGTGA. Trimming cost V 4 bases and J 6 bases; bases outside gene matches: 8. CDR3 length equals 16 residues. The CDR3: CASSSHGLAGFNEQFF. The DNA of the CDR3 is TGTGCCAGCAGCTCCCATGGACTAGCGGGCTTCAATGAGCAGTTCTTC.

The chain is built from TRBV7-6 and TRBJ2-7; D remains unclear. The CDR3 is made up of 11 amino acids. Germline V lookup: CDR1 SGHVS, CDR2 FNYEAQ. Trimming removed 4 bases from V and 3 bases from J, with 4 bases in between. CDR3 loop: CASSSYYEQYF. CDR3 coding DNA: TGTGCCAGCAGCTCGTACTACGAGCAGTACTTC.

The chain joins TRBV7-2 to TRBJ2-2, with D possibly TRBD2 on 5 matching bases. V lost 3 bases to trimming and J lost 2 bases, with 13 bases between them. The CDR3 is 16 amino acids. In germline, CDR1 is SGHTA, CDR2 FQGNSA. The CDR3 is CASSFPNSGNTGELFF. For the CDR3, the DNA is TGTGCCAGCAGCTTCCCGAACAGCGGTAACACCGGGGAGCTGTTTTTT.

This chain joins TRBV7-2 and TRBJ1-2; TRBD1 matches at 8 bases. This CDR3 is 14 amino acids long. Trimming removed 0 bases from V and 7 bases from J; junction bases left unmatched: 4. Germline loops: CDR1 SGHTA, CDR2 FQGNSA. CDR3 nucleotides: TGTGCCAGCAGCTTAGCCTGGACAGGGTCTGGCTACACCTTC. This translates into CASSLAWTGSGYTF.

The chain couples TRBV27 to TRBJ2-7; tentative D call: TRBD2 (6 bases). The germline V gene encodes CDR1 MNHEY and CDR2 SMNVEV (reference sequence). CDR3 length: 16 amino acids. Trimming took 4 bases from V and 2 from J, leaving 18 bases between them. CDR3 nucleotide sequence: TGTGCCAGCAGTTCCTCCGGGGGTCCCAATCCCTACGAGCAGTACTTC. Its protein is CASSSSGGPNPYEQYF.

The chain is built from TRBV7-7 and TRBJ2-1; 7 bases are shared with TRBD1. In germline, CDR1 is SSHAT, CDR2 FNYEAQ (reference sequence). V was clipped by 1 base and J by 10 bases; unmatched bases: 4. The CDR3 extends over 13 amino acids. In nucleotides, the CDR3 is TGTGCCAGCAGCTTAGACAGGGGCCAAGAGCAGTTCTTC. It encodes CASSLDRGQEQFF.

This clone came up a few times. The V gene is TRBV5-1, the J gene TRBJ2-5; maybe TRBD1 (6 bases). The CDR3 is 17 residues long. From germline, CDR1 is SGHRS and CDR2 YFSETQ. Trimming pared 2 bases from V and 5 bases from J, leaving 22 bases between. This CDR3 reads CASSFGWDTSRGETQYF. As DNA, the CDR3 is TGCGCCAGCAGCTTCGGTTGGGACACCTCCCGAGGGGAGACCCAGTACTTC.

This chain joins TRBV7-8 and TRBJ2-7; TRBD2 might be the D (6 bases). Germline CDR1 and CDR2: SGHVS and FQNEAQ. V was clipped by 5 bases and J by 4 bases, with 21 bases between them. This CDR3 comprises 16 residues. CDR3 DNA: TGTGCCAGCAGCAAACCCCGGGACTCCCTAGGTTACGAGCAGTACTTC. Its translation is CASSKPRDSLGYEQYF. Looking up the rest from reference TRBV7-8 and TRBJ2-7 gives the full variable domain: GAGVSQSPRYKVAKRGQDVALRCDPISGHVSLFWYQQALGQGPEFLTYFQNEAQLDKSGLPSDRFFAERPEGSVSTLKIQRTQQEDSAVYLCASSKPRDSLGYEQYFGPGTRLTVT.

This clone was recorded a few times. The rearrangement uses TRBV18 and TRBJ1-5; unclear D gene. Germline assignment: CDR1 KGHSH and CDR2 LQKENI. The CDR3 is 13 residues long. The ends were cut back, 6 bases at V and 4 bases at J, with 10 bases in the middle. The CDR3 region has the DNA TGTGCCAGCTCCCAGGAGGTGAATCAGCCCCAGCATTTT. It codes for CASSQEVNQPQHF.

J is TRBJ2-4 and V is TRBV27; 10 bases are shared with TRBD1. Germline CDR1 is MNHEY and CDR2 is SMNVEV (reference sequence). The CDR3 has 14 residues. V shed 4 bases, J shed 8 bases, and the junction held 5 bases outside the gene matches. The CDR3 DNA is TGTGCCAGCAGTTCCCGACAGGGGGCGGACATTCAGTACTTC. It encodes CASSSRQGADIQYF.

Here the CDR3 reads CASSSTSGRSLDSYNEQFF. Written as DNA, the CDR3 is TGTGCCAGCAGCTCCACTAGCGGGAGAAGTCTTGACTCCTACAATGAGCAGTTCTTC. V usage is TRBV7-9 and J usage is TRBJ2-1; 11 bases are a match to TRBD2. The germline V gene encodes CDR1 SEHNR and CDR2 FQNEAQ (reference sequence). With 4 bases clipped from V and 0 bases from J, the junction kept 11 bases outside the gene matches. This CDR3 spans 19 amino acids.

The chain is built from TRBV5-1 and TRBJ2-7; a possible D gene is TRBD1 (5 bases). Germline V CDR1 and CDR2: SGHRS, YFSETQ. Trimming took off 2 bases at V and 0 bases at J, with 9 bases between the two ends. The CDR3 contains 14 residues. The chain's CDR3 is CASSFQGNSYEQYF. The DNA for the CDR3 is TGCGCCAGCAGCTTTCAGGGCAACTCCTACGAGCAGTACTTC.

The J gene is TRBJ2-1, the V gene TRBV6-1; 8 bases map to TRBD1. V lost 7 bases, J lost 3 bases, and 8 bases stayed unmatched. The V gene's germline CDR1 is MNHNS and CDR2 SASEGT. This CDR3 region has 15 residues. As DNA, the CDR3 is TGTGCCAGCATTATGCGACAGGGGCTCTACAATGAGCAGTTCTTC. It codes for CASIMRQGLYNEQFF.

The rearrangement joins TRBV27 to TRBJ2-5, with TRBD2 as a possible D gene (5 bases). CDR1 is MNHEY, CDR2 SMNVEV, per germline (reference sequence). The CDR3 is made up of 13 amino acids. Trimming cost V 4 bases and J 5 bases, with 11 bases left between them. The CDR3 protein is CASSSPGRETQYF. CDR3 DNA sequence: TGTGCCAGCAGTTCCCCGGGAAGGGAGACCCAGTACTTC.

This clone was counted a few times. This CDR3 reads CASGQDSNQPQHF. Here the CDR3 DNA reads TGTGCCAGTGGACAGGATAGCAATCAGCCCCAGCATTTT. This chain connects TRBV10-3 to TRBJ1-5, with TRBD1 matching 7 bases. Looked up from germline, CDR1 is ENHRY and CDR2 is SYGVKD. V gave up 10 bases and J gave up 0 bases; unmatched junction bases: 3. CDR3 length equals 13 residues.

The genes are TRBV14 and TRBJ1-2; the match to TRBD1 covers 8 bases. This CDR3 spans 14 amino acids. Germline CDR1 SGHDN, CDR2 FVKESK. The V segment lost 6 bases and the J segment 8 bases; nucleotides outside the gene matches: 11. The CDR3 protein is CASRMSGGNRGYTF. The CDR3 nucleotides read TGTGCCAGCAGGATGTCAGGGGGCAATCGGGGCTACACCTTC.

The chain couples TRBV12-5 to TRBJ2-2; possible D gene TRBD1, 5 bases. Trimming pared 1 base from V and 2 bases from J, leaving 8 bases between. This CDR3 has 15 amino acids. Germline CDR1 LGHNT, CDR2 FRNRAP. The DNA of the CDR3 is TGTGCTAGTGGTTTGGAGGGGATCAACACCGGGGAGCTGTTTTTT. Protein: CASGLEGINTGELFF. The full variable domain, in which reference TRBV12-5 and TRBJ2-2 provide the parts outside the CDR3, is DARVTQTPRHKVTEMGQEVTMRCQPILGHNTVFWYRQTMMQGLELLAYFRNRAPLDDSGMPKDRFSAEMPDATLATLKIQPSEPRDSAVYFCASGLEGINTGELFFGEGSRLTVL.

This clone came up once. In DNA form, the CDR3 reads TGCAGCGGTATCGGGGGAACGAACACTGAAGCTTTCTTT. Residues: CSGIGGTNTEAFF. V usage is TRBV29-1 and J usage is TRBJ1-1, with D possibly matching TRBD1 (5 bases). Germline CDR1 reads SQVTM; CDR2 reads ANQGSEA. V lost 7 bases and J 1 base, leaving 13 bases between the germline ends. The CDR3 sequence is 13 residues long.

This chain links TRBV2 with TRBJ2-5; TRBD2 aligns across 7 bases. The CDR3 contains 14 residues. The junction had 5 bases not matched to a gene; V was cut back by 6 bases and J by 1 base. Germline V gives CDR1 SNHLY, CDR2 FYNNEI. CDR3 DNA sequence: TGTGCCAGCAGCGGGACTACCCCCCAAGAGACCCAGTACTTC. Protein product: CASSGTTPQETQYF.

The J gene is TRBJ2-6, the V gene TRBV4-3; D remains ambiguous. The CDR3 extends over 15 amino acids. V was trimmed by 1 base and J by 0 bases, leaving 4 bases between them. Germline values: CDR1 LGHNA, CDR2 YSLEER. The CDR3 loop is CASSQGPSGANVLTF. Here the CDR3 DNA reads TGCGCCAGCAGCCAAGGACCCTCTGGGGCCAACGTCCTGACTTTC.

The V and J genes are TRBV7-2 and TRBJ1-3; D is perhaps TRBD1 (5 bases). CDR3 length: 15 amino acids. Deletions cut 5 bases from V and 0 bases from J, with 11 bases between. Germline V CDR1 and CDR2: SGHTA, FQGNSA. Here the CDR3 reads CASSPGRGSGNTIYF. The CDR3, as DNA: TGTGCCAGCAGCCCCGGAAGGGGCTCTGGAAACACCATATATTTT.

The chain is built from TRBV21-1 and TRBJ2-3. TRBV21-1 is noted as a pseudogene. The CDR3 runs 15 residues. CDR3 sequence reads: CASSKGLGETDTQYF. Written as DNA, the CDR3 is TGTGCCAGCAGCAAAGGTCTGGGTGAGACAGATACGCAGTATTTT.

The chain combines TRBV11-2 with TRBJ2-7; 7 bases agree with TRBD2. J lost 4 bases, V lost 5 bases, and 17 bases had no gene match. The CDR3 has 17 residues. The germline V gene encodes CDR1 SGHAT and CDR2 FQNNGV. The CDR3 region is CASSRYRAGGGRYEQYF. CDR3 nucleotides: TGTGCCAGCAGCCGATACCGCGCGGGCGGGGGAAGGTACGAGCAGTACTTC.

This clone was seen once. DNA of the CDR3: TGTGCCAGCACACTAGCGGGAGGAATGGCTGAGCAGTTCTTC. It codes for CASTLAGGMAEQFF. The chain has TRBV11-2 and TRBJ2-1, with 12 bases that match TRBD2. The V and J ends lost 7 bases and 9 bases, in that order; junction bases with no gene match: 7. The CDR3 runs to 14 residues. Germline-derived CDR1 and CDR2 are SGHAT and FQNNGV.

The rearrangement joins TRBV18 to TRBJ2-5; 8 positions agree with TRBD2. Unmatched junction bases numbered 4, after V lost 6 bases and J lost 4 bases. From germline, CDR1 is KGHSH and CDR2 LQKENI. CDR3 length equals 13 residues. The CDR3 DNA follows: TGTGCCAGCTCCCCGGGACTAGGAGAGACCCAGTACTTC. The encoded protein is CASSPGLGETQYF.